Below, 7 T cell receptor beta chains from the same sample are listed, as sequenced in a study of cytomegalovirus exposure and HLA in healthy donors. The PCR had 60 Vbeta and 13 Jbeta primers. Assay used: immunoSEQ multiplex PCR; TCRdb lists only in-frame clones, some missing. The table lists 110,000 to 150,000 clones, roughly 10% of them singletons, with 1.8% in the top ten. Sequenced input: PBMCs. The receptors shown here come from a man between 45 and 60 years old in good health and CMV-seronegative.

The chain carries TRBV19 and TRBJ1-4; 9 bases fit TRBD1. Germline trimming cut 5 bases from V and 0 bases from J; bases unmatched to any gene: 7. In germline, CDR1 is LNHDA, CDR2 SQIVND (reference sequence). The CDR3 spans 17 residues. The CDR3 DNA is TGTGCCAGTAGTTTCCGGGACAGGGACCCAACTAATGAAAAACTGTTTTTT. It encodes CASSFRDRDPTNEKLFF.

This chain uses TRBV19 with TRBJ1-3, with 8 bases fitting TRBD1. This CDR3 contains 13 residues. From germline, CDR1 is LNHDA and CDR2 SQIVND (reference sequence). V was clipped by 7 bases and J by 4 bases; unmatched bases: 3. The CDR3: CASTRQGGNTIYF. For the CDR3, the DNA is TGTGCCAGTACTAGACAGGGGGGAAACACCATATATTTT.

V is TRBV25-1 and J is TRBJ2-7; 11 bases fit TRBD1. The ends lost 2 bases at V and 2 bases at J; junction bases unmatched: 8. CDR1 is MGHDK and CDR2 is SYGVNS in the germline V gene. The CDR3 totals 17 residues. The CDR3 reads CASSEALGQGATYEQYF. CDR3 nucleotide sequence: TGTGCCAGCAGTGAAGCCCTCGGACAGGGGGCAACCTACGAGCAGTACTTC.

This clone appeared once. Other DNA sequences in this specimen translate into the identical CDR3. The chain uses TRBV6-5 and TRBJ1-1; D remains ambiguous. Trimming left V 2 bases short and J 1 base short, with 8 bases between. CDR3 length equals 14 residues. In germline, CDR1 is MNHEY, CDR2 SVGAGI. The CDR3 sequence is CASSYRRENTEAFF. In nucleotides, the CDR3 is TGTGCCAGCAGTTACCGGAGGGAGAACACTGAAGCTTTCTTT.

This chain connects TRBV18 to TRBJ2-1; 10 bases match TRBD2. CDR3 length: 14 residues. The J segment lost 8 bases and the V segment lost 6 bases, leaving 7 bases of the junction unmatched. From germline, CDR1 is KGHSH and CDR2 LQKENI. This CDR3 is CASSPGTSEDEQFF. DNA of the CDR3: TGTGCCAGCTCCCCGGGGACTAGCGAGGATGAGCAGTTCTTC.

The chain uses TRBV27 and TRBJ2-7; D is perhaps TRBD1 (6 bases). CDR1 and CDR2 (germline): MNHEY, SMNVEV (reference sequence). The germline V and J ends were trimmed by 4 bases and 2 bases, with 12 bases remaining between them. The CDR3 length is 14 residues. CDR3 in DNA: TGTGCCAGCAGTTCCTCGGGACACCCCTACGAGCAGTACTTC. Translation: CASSSSGHPYEQYF.

The chain links TRBV6-5 to TRBJ2-3; 7 nucleotides line up with TRBD2. The V gene's germline CDR1 is MNHEY and CDR2 SVGAGI. CDR3 size: 15 residues. J gave up 2 bases and V 6 bases, and 8 bases lay outside the gene matches. Here the CDR3 reads CASSPTSVLTDTQYF. The DNA of the CDR3 is TGTGCCAGCAGCCCCACTAGCGTGCTCACAGATACGCAGTATTTT.